The sequence of this T cell receptor beta chain was determined in a study of PD-1 blockade in classical Hodgkin lymphoma. Study at large: Intravenous nivolumab at 3 mg/kg was given to patients every 2 weeks.

The CDR3 spans 12 residues. Germline-derived CDR1 and CDR2 are SGHRS and YFSETQ. Trimming shortened V by 4 bases and J by 3 bases, and 5 bases separated the two germline ends. Findings and caveats of the study: With CD4+ cells, TCR diversity rose significantly by C4D1, but not with CD8+ cells. The study found complete responders had baseline diversity similar to newly diagnosed patients.

This clone was seen once. The antigen is not known. This table comes from immunoSEQ multiplex PCR, and its TCRdb copy is limited to in-frame clones, with some not included. Of 40,000 to 45,000 clones listed, approximately 70% were seen once; the top ten hold around 2.8%. After autologous stem cell transplantation all patients relapsed, and prior brentuximab vedotin exposure differed between cohorts. Patients reached a best response of complete response, partial response or progressive disease. The chain joins TRBV5-1 to TRBJ1-3; D gene uncertain. The receptor was isolated from a human donor with classical Hodgkin lymphoma. The specimen comprised peripheral blood mononuclear cells (PBMCs), sampled before the second cycle of nivolumab. In DNA, the CDR3 is TGCGCCAGCAGCGTGGGTGGAAACACCATATATTTT. Protein product: CASSVGGNTIYF.